The 16 T cell receptor beta chains listed next were all sequenced from one sample in a study of OX40 agonist ivuxolimab in advanced cancers. The assay was immunoSEQ multiplex PCR, and TCRdb's table has in-frame clones only and misses some. Here the sample spans about 79,000 clones, around 94% being singletons. Here the sequenced sample was CD4+ or CD8+ T cells sorted from blood, taken in a trial of the OX40 agonist ivuxolimab. Every receptor here comes from an adult with an advanced solid tumor such as melanoma, head and neck, liver or kidney cancer.

This chain connects TRBV4-2 to TRBJ1-3; no definite D call. The CDR3 has 14 amino acids. The germline CDR1 and CDR2 sequences are LGHNA and YNFKEQ. Deletions cut 0 bases from V and 6 bases from J, with 9 bases between. This CDR3 reads CASSQEKGLNTIYF. Here the CDR3 DNA reads TGTGCCAGCAGCCAAGAGAAAGGTTTAAACACCATATATTTT.

This chain joins TRBV9 and TRBJ2-1, with D possibly matching TRBD2 (7 bases). CDR1 SGDLS and CDR2 YYNGEE come from the germline V gene. With 3 bases removed from V and 3 bases from J, the gap between germline ends came to 19 bases. The CDR3 sequence is 17 residues long. As DNA, the CDR3 is TGTGCCAGCAGCGCCCGTTTCGCGGGGGCCCTCTACAATGAGCAGTTCTTC. Protein sequence: CASSARFAGALYNEQFF.

CDR3 DNA sequence: TGTGCCAGCAGCTTTCCCGAGGCACCCCTCCACTTT. Its protein product is CASSFPEAPLHF. The rearrangement joins TRBV4-2 to TRBJ1-6; D is unresolved. The CDR3 is 12 residues long. Germline V gives CDR1 LGHNA, CDR2 YNFKEQ. Trimming cost V 5 bases and J 11 bases, with 10 bases left between them.

The chain couples TRBV7-8 to TRBJ2-5, with no clear D. Per the germline V gene, CDR1 is SGHVS and CDR2 is FQNEAQ. V lost 1 base and J lost 7, with 10 bases in between. This CDR3 spans 13 amino acids. The CDR3 loop is CASSLDKGWTQYF. The CDR3 bases are TGTGCCAGCAGCTTAGACAAAGGGTGGACCCAGTACTTC.

CDR3 in DNA: TGCGCCAGCAGCCAAGATCCGGGTAATGAGCAGTTCTTC. Translated, it gives CASSQDPGNEQFF. This chain joins TRBV4-1 and TRBJ2-1; no definite D call. The CDR3 extends over 13 amino acids. V was pared by 0 bases and J by 7 bases, with 7 bases between. Germline-derived CDR1 and CDR2 are MGHRA and YSYEKL.

The CDR3 DNA is TGTGCCAGCAGCTTGGCCGCGGTGGGAGATACGCAGTATTTT. Residues: CASSLAAVGDTQYF. This rearrangement joins TRBV5-6 to TRBJ2-3; no reliable D call. This CDR3 has 14 amino acids. V lost 0 bases and J 5 bases, leaving 10 bases between the germline ends. Germline loops: CDR1 SGHDT, CDR2 YYEEEE.

The chain employs TRBV5-1 and TRBJ1-1; TRBD1 might be the D (5 bases). The CDR3 covers 14 residues. CDR1 is SGHRS, CDR2 YFSETQ, per germline. V gave up 2 bases and J gave up 1 base, with 9 bases separating them. The CDR3 DNA reads TGCGCCAGCAGCTTTGAGACAGAGAACACTGAAGCTTTCTTT. This translates into CASSFETENTEAFF.

V is TRBV27 and J is TRBJ2-5; 13 nucleotides match TRBD2. V lost 8 bases and J lost 1; bases outside the gene matches: 19. CDR1 is MNHEY, CDR2 SMNVEV, per germline (reference sequence). The CDR3 covers 20 residues. CDR3 sequence: CASPRQGPPTSGRAQETQYF. The CDR3 nucleotides are TGTGCCAGCCCTAGACAGGGCCCTCCCACTAGCGGGAGGGCCCAAGAGACCCAGTACTTC.

V is TRBV11-2 and J is TRBJ2-7; D not resolved. V was clipped by 5 bases and J by 7 bases, with 9 bases between them. This CDR3 has 11 amino acids. Germline assignment: CDR1 SGHAT and CDR2 FQNNGV. DNA of the CDR3: TGTGCCAGCAGCCCCAGCCTGGAGCAGTACTTC. It is translated as CASSPSLEQYF.

The chain employs TRBV29-1 and TRBJ2-7, with TRBD2 matching over 7 bases. Trimming removed 0 bases from V and 2 bases from J; junction bases left unmatched: 16. Looked up from germline, CDR1 is SQVTM and CDR2 is ANQGSEA. The CDR3 totals 18 residues. The CDR3 reads CSVEEDKLGEGDPYEQYF. DNA for the CDR3: TGCAGCGTTGAAGAAGATAAGTTGGGGGAGGGAGACCCCTACGAGCAGTACTTC.

The J gene is TRBJ2-7, the V gene TRBV5-1, with TRBD1 as a possible D gene (6 bases). The length of the CDR3 is 13 residues. Trimming removed 3 bases at V and 2 bases at J, with 9 bases between. Germline V gene lookup returns CDR1 SGHRS and CDR2 YFSETQ. DNA of the CDR3: TGCGCCAGCAGCTCGGACAGACCCTACGAGCAGTACTTC. Amino acid sequence: CASSSDRPYEQYF.

The V call is TRBV5-8, the J call TRBJ2-2; 7 nucleotides align to TRBD1. This CDR3 is built from 15 residues. Germline V CDR1 and CDR2: SGHTS, YDEGEE. J lost 3 bases, V lost 0 bases, and 2 bases had no gene match. CDR3 nucleotide sequence: TGTGCCAGCAGCTTGGAGGGGGCGGACACCGGGGAGCTGTTTTTT. Protein product: CASSLEGADTGELFF.

As DNA, the CDR3 is TGTGCCAGCAAGCCCGGGACTAGCTCCTACGAGCAGTACTTC. As protein: CASKPGTSSYEQYF. The gene calls are TRBV28 and TRBJ2-5, with 8 bases aligning to TRBD2. The J call is uncertain, as TRBJ2-7 better fits the DNA end. The CDR3 has 14 amino acids. Germline V gives CDR1 MDHEN, CDR2 SYDVKM.

The V and J genes are TRBV5-5 and TRBJ2-7; 7 positions agree with TRBD1. This CDR3 is 13 amino acids long. V was pared by 4 bases and J by 3 bases, with 4 bases of the junction left unmatched. CDR1 SGHKS and CDR2 YYEKEE come from the germline V gene (reference sequence). CDR3 in DNA: TGTGCCAGCAGCGAGGGGGCTTTCTACGAGCAGTACTTC. Translation gives CASSEGAFYEQYF.

The chain links TRBV6-1 to TRBJ2-1; 8 bases are a match to TRBD2. J lost 4 bases, V lost 3 bases, and 8 bases had no gene match. Germline CDR1 is MNHNS and CDR2 is SASEGT. The length of the CDR3 is 16 residues. DNA of the CDR3: TGTGCCAGCAGTGATCTCTTTAGCGGGGTATACAATGAGCAGTTCTTC. Translation gives CASSDLFSGVYNEQFF.

The chain uses TRBV19 and TRBJ1-1; D is unclear. V lost 3 bases, J lost 0 bases, and 14 bases lay in between. The CDR3 consists of 16 residues. Per germline, CDR1 LNHDA and CDR2 SQIVND (reference sequence). CDR3 nucleotides: TGTGCCAGTAGTATGATCCCCCCCGAGATGAACACTGAAGCTTTCTTT. Amino acid sequence: CASSMIPPEMNTEAFF. Variable domain in full (rest from reference TRBV19 and TRBJ1-1): DGGITQSPKYLFRKEGQNVTLSCEQNLNHDAMYWYRQDPGQGLRLIYYSQIVNDFQKGDIAEGYSVSREKKESFPLTVTSAQKNPTAFYLCASSMIPPEMNTEAFFGQGTRLTVV.